Presented here are 13 T cell receptor beta chains from one specimen sequenced in a study of CD8 T cells in Susac syndrome (dated by TCRdb to 2018 to 2020). The library was generated by the immunoSEQ multiplex PCR assay. RNA was extracted using the RNeasy kit, and about 0.5 to 1 ug of the RNA was reverse transcribed with random hexamers. TCRdb reworked the public reads: Q25 trimming with fastp, MiXCR clone assembly, productive beta chains retained. One record per CDR3 amino acid sequence lists the most common genes and DNA. The sample table contains approximately 190,000 distinct CDR3 sequences; only one count was recorded for 85% to 95% of them. Approximately 0.16% of the sample is in the top ten clones. Specimen: CD8+ T cells from PBMCs. These TCRs come from a human donor with Susac syndrome.

J is TRBJ2-1 and V is TRBV4-2; D may be TRBD1 or TRBD2 (5 bases each). In germline, CDR1 is LGHNA, CDR2 YNFKEQ. V was clipped by 2 bases and J by 7 bases, with 18 bases between them. The length of the CDR3 is 16 residues. Written as DNA, the CDR3 is TGTGCCAGCAGCCAAATGACCGGGACGGAGAGGAATGAGCAGTTCTTC. Protein: CASSQMTGTERNEQFF.

The chain uses TRBV30 and TRBJ2-5; 7 nucleotides align to TRBD1. Germline CDR1 is GTSNPN and CDR2 is SVGIG (reference sequence). This CDR3 is 14 amino acids long. The J segment lost 0 bases and the V segment lost 5 bases, leaving 6 bases of the junction unmatched. CDR3 coding DNA: TGTGCCTGGCAGGGGGTCACGTACCAAGAGACCCAGTACTTC. The encoded protein is CAWQGVTYQETQYF.

The genes are TRBV24-1 and TRBJ2-2; D unresolved. Germline assignment: CDR1 KGHDR and CDR2 SFDVKD. This CDR3 has 17 residues. V was cut by 1 base and J by 6 bases, with 17 bases left in between. The CDR3: CATSDLSAENRAGELFF. The CDR3 DNA follows: TGTGCCACCAGTGATTTATCAGCAGAAAATAGGGCCGGGGAGCTGTTTTTT.

The rearrangement joins TRBV7-3 to TRBJ2-1; a possible D gene is TRBD2 (5 bases). V was trimmed by 5 bases and J by 9 bases, leaving 14 bases between them. Per the germline V gene, CDR1 is SGHTA and CDR2 is FQGTGA. CDR3 length: 13 residues. The CDR3: CASSQQTSGEQFF. Written as DNA, the CDR3 is TGTGCCAGCAGCCAGCAGACAAGCGGTGAGCAGTTCTTC.

Here the CDR3 reads CARKNQGPGQPQHF. The CDR3 DNA is TGTGCCAGGAAAAACCAGGGGCCGGGTCAGCCCCAGCATTTT. V is TRBV6-4 and J is TRBJ1-5; D possibly corresponds to TRBD1 (6 bases). This CDR3 has 14 residues. The germline V gene has CDR1 MRHNA and CDR2 SNTAGT. Trimming pared 9 bases from V and 6 bases from J, leaving 18 bases between.

This chain links TRBV6-5 with TRBJ2-2; a weak D match, TRBD2 (5 bases). The CDR3 totals 19 residues. With 2 bases removed from V and 3 bases from J, the gap between germline ends came to 22 bases. The germline gives CDR1 MNHEY, CDR2 SVGAGI. The CDR3 nucleotides read TGTGCCAGCAGTTACCGGACGGCTACTAGTCTCCCGGACACCGGGGAGCTGTTTTTT. It codes for CASSYRTATSLPDTGELFF.

The rearrangement links TRBV29-1 to TRBJ2-7; D gene uncertain. This CDR3 spans 12 amino acids. The V end lost 4 bases, the J end lost 2 bases, and 9 bases lay between the germline ends. The germline gives CDR1 SQVTM, CDR2 ANQGSEA. The CDR3 here is CSVGLVPYEQYF. CDR3 nucleotides: TGCAGCGTTGGCCTGGTCCCCTACGAGCAGTACTTC.

The chain uses TRBV19 and TRBJ2-1; 12 bases line up with TRBD2. Germline CDR1 reads LNHDA; CDR2 reads SQIVND (reference sequence). The CDR3 runs 15 residues. V lost 5 bases and J lost 8; bases outside the gene matches: 7. In DNA, the CDR3 is TGTGCCAGTAGTGTCTCTAGCGGGAGGGCCTATGAGCAGTTCTTC. Its translation is CASSVSSGRAYEQFF.

The rearrangement joins TRBV9 to TRBJ2-1; a possible D gene is TRBD1 (5 bases). Looked up from germline, CDR1 is SGDLS and CDR2 is YYNGEE. V dropped 3 bases and J dropped 4 bases, with 8 bases sitting between them. CDR3 size: 13 residues. The DNA of the CDR3 is TGTGCCAGCAGCGAGGACACTTACAATGAGCAGTTCTTC. The encoded protein is CASSEDTYNEQFF.

The chain has TRBV14 and TRBJ2-1; 8 positions match TRBD2. With 3 bases clipped from V and 5 bases from J, the junction kept 9 bases outside the gene matches. Germline loops: CDR1 SGHDN, CDR2 FVKESK. The CDR3 consists of 16 residues. CDR3 region: CASSHRLAQHHNEQFF. In DNA, the CDR3 is TGTGCCAGCAGCCACCGACTAGCGCAACATCACAATGAGCAGTTCTTC.

This clonotype was found a few times. The chain recombines TRBV9 with TRBJ2-3; no firm D call. Germline-derived CDR1 and CDR2 are SGDLS and YYNGEE. The CDR3 contains 13 residues. With 0 bases removed from V and 3 bases from J, the gap between germline ends came to 5 bases. The CDR3 reads CASSVAGTDTQYF. Written as DNA, the CDR3 is TGTGCCAGCAGCGTAGCCGGAACAGATACGCAGTATTTT.

The rearrangement joins TRBV7-9 to TRBJ2-7; tentatively, D is TRBD2 (6 bases). Germline V gene data show CDR1 as SEHNR and CDR2 as FQNEAQ (reference sequence). Deletions cut 5 bases from V and 3 bases from J, with 20 bases between. The CDR3 is 16 amino acids. The DNA for the CDR3 is TGTGCCAGCAGCGCCCTAATGGTAGCGGATATCTACGAGCAGTACTTC. It yields the protein CASSALMVADIYEQYF. Based on the CDR3 plus reference TRBV7-9 and TRBJ2-7, the full variable domain is DTGVSQNPRHKITKRGQNVTFRCDPISEHNRLYWYRQTLGQGPEFLTYFQNEAQLEKSRLLSDRFSAERPKGSFSTLEIQRTEQGDSAMYLCASSALMVADIYEQYFGPGTRLTVT.

The V gene is TRBV24-1, the J gene TRBJ1-1; no definite D call. The CDR3 consists of 13 residues. Deletions cut 0 bases from V and 3 bases from J, with 4 bases between. CDR1 is KGHDR and CDR2 is SFDVKD in the germline V gene. CDR3 sequence: CATSDLGYTEAFF. DNA for the CDR3: TGTGCCACCAGTGATTTGGGCTACACTGAAGCTTTCTTT.